One sample yielded the 11 T cell receptor beta chains listed below, sequenced in a study of a mutant IDH1 vaccine in newly diagnosed glioma. The time point: week 23, last vaccination. Doses consisted of 300 ug of mutant IDH1 20-mer peptide each, paired with topical imiquimod. The method was immunoSEQ multiplex PCR; TCRdb's version includes in-frame clones alone and lacks a portion of them. The table has some 30,000 clones, approximately 88% seen once. These receptors have no identified antigens. The input for sequencing was PBMCs, taken from a glioma patient whose treatment included an IDH1 peptide vaccine. The receptor source for this set is a man aged 35 to 55 with glioma.

J is TRBJ2-5 and V is TRBV11-1; maybe TRBD1 (7 bases). The V end was cut by 7 bases, the J end by 3 bases, with 15 bases between. The germline V gene has CDR1 SGHAT and CDR2 FQDESV (reference sequence). CDR3 length: 14 amino acids. The CDR3 loop reads CASTGDRVKETQYF. In DNA form, the CDR3 reads TGTGCCAGCACGGGGGACAGAGTCAAAGAGACCCAGTACTTC.

The chain has TRBV7-2 and TRBJ1-5; D unresolved. V was pared by 3 bases and J by 6 bases, with 12 bases between. Germline values: CDR1 SGHTA, CDR2 FQGNSA. The CDR3 length is 14 residues. CDR3 sequence (DNA): TGTGCCAGCAGCTTCGGTTTCGAGCGTCAGCCCCAGCATTTT. Its protein product is CASSFGFERQPQHF.

In this sample, this clone turned up a few times. J is TRBJ1-1 and V is TRBV19; D is undetermined. Trimming took off 7 bases at V and 6 bases at J, with 12 bases between the two ends. Germline V gives CDR1 LNHDA, CDR2 SQIVND (reference sequence). CDR3 length: 12 residues. CDR3 amino acids: CASKEGRAEAFF. The CDR3 bases are TGTGCCAGTAAGGAAGGGCGGGCTGAAGCTTTCTTT.

This clone was observed a single time. The chain combines TRBV30 with TRBJ1-3, with 10 bases that match TRBD1. Per the germline V gene, CDR1 is GTSNPN and CDR2 is SVGIG (reference sequence). The CDR3 is made up of 17 amino acids. Trimming cost V 2 bases and J 0 bases; bases outside gene matches: 7. CDR3 nucleotides: TGTGCCTGGAGTCCTCTGGGACAGGGGTTCTCTGGAAACACCATATATTTT. Amino acid sequence: CAWSPLGQGFSGNTIYF.

The CDR3 DNA reads TGTGCCAGCAGTTTCTCCGGGACAGTACCCTACGAGCAGTACTTC. Its protein is CASSFSGTVPYEQYF. V gene TRBV27 combines with J gene TRBJ2-7; TRBD1 matches at 7 bases. Germline V CDR1 and CDR2: MNHEY, SMNVEV (reference sequence). The CDR3 runs 15 residues. The V and J ends lost 3 bases and 2 bases, in that order; junction bases with no gene match: 7.

The sample holds a few counts of this clone. The chain carries TRBV10-3 and TRBJ2-2; D is unresolved. Germline CDR1 reads ENHRY; CDR2 reads SYGVKD. The CDR3 runs to 19 residues. Between the trimmed V and J ends, which lost 6 bases and 4 bases, there was a span of 27 bases. The chain's CDR3 is CAISAQYARGLLSTGELFF. The CDR3, as DNA: TGTGCCATCAGCGCCCAGTACGCCCGAGGTCTTTTGAGCACCGGGGAGCTGTTTTTT.

The chain links TRBV27 to TRBJ2-3; no clear D gene. This CDR3 comprises 15 residues. V was cut by 2 bases and J by 2 bases, with 11 bases left in between. Germline V lookup: CDR1 MNHEY, CDR2 SMNVEV (reference sequence). CDR3 coding DNA: TGTGCCAGCAGTTTACTAGATAAATACACAGATACGCAGTATTTT. Amino acids: CASSLLDKYTDTQYF.

The chain has TRBV11-2 and TRBJ1-1, with D unresolved. The V end lost 0 bases, the J end lost 2 bases, and 7 bases lay between the germline ends. Germline-derived CDR1 and CDR2 are SGHAT and FQNNGV. The CDR3 runs 14 residues. The CDR3 DNA sequence: TGTGCCAGCAGCTTAGATCCGTTCAACACTGAAGCTTTCTTT. It specifies CASSLDPFNTEAFF.

V gene TRBV2 combines with J gene TRBJ1-2; 9 nucleotides match TRBD1. V shed 8 bases, J shed 8 bases, and the junction held 9 bases outside the gene matches. The CDR3 spans 13 residues. Germline V gene sequence: CDR1 SNHLY, CDR2 FYNNEI. CDR3 coding DNA: TGTGCCAGCGGGGGGGACAGGGCTATAGGCTACACCTTC. Encoded protein: CASGGDRAIGYTF.

The V call is TRBV14, the J call TRBJ2-3, with D unresolved. Trimming cost V 2 bases and J 6 bases, with 9 bases left between them. The CDR3 has 13 residues. Germline CDR1 and CDR2: SGHDN and FVKESK. This CDR3 is CASSQRSLDTQYF. The CDR3 DNA sequence: TGTGCCAGCAGCCAACGGAGTTTGGATACGCAGTATTTT.

V gene TRBV5-6 combines with J gene TRBJ2-7, with D hard to call. Trimming removed 0 bases from V and 4 bases from J, with 2 bases in between. Germline assignment: CDR1 SGHDT and CDR2 YYEEEE. The CDR3 is 11 amino acids. CDR3 sequence (DNA): TGTGCCAGCAGCTTGGGTTACGAGCAGTACTTC. It codes for CASSLGYEQYF.